These 23 T cell receptor beta chains originate from one sample sequenced in a study of shared clonotypes between healthy human individuals. CD45RO-negative, CCR7-positively selected cells formed the naive CD8 fraction, excluding terminally differentiated effector memory CD45RA+ cells. Here immunoSEQ multiplex PCR was the method, and the copy in TCRdb shows in-frame clones only, minus some. The sample lists about 2.2 million clones; around 95% were seen once. The specimen sequenced was naive CD8+ T cells from PBMCs. These receptors were collected from a man between 18 and 35 years old in good health. Some clones in this sample may be carry-over from other donors' samples.

The chain links TRBV7-2 to TRBJ2-5, with 11 nucleotides matching TRBD2. From germline, CDR1 is SGHTA and CDR2 FQGNSA. The length of the CDR3 is 15 residues. Unmatched junction bases numbered 6, after V lost 5 bases and J lost 4 bases. CDR3 sequence reads: CASSQTSGMLETQYF. The CDR3 DNA reads as TGTGCCAGCAGCCAGACTAGCGGGATGCTAGAGACCCAGTACTTC. Together with reference TRBV7-2 and TRBJ2-5, the CDR3 gives the full variable domain: GAGVSQSPSNKVTEKGKDVELRCDPISGHTALYWYRQSLGQGLEFLIYFQGNSAPDKSGLPSDRFSAERTGGSVSTLTIQRTQQEDSAVYLCASSQTSGMLETQYFGPGTRLLVL.

This chain connects TRBV27 to TRBJ2-1; TRBD2 matches 12 bases. Germline assignment: CDR1 MNHEY and CDR2 SMNVEV (reference sequence). The CDR3 sequence is 15 residues long. With 8 bases clipped from V and 6 bases from J, the junction kept 8 bases outside the gene matches. CDR3 nucleotides: TGTGCCAGCGGCGAAGGACTAGCGGGGTTCAATGAGCAGTTCTTC. Translated, it gives CASGEGLAGFNEQFF.

The genes are TRBV19 and TRBJ1-5; 8 bases map to TRBD1. Germline V gene lookup returns CDR1 LNHDA and CDR2 SQIVND (reference sequence). V gave up 5 bases and J gave up 5 bases; unmatched junction bases: 5. CDR3 length equals 14 residues. CDR3 sequence: CASSQGQVYQPQHF. The DNA for the CDR3 is TGTGCCAGTAGTCAGGGACAGGTTTATCAGCCCCAGCATTTT.

This clone appeared a single time. V and J are TRBV2 and TRBJ2-5; 9 bases agree with TRBD2. With 7 bases clipped from V and 4 bases from J, the junction kept 4 bases outside the gene matches. The germline gives CDR1 SNHLY, CDR2 FYNNEI. The CDR3 covers 13 residues. For the CDR3, the DNA is TGTGCCAGCAATAGCGGGAGCGGAGAGACCCAGTACTTC. It codes for CASNSGSGETQYF.

The CDR3 DNA reads as TGTGCCAGCAGTTCAGCGTTGGGGGCCGGCTATGGCTACACCTTC. It is translated as CASSSALGAGYGYTF. The V and J genes are TRBV28 and TRBJ1-2, with a tentative D call TRBD1 (6 bases). This CDR3 comprises 15 residues. The V gene lost 4 bases and the J gene lost 4 bases, with 16 bases spanning the gap. Per germline, CDR1 MDHEN and CDR2 SYDVKM.

As concerns this clone: Other DNA variants within this sample encode the same CDR3. The chain joins TRBV28 to TRBJ2-7, with 14 bases fitting TRBD2. The CDR3 covers 15 residues. Losses at the gene ends were 6 bases for V and 2 bases for J; bases not matched to a gene: 3. Germline V CDR1 and CDR2: MDHEN, SYDVKM. DNA of the CDR3: TGTGCCAGCAGCCTGACTAGCGGGAGGGCCTACGAGCAGTACTTC. This encodes CASSLTSGRAYEQYF. The full variable domain, rest sourced from reference TRBV28 and TRBJ2-7, is DVKVTQSSRYLVKRTGEKVFLECVQDMDHENMFWYRQDPGLGLRLIYFSYDVKMKEKGDIPEGYSVSREKKERFSLILESASTNQTSMYLCASSLTSGRAYEQYFGPGTRLTVT.

CDR3 protein: CASSLSGRVNTGELFF. The DNA for the CDR3 is TGTGCCAGCAGCTTAAGCGGGAGGGTGAACACCGGGGAGCTGTTTTTT. V usage is TRBV5-5 and J usage is TRBJ2-2; TRBD2 aligns across 10 bases. This CDR3 is built from 16 residues. J was trimmed by 1 base and V by 2 bases; bases with no gene match: 2. Germline-derived CDR1 and CDR2 are SGHKS and YYEKEE (reference sequence). Together with reference TRBV5-5 and TRBJ2-2, the CDR3 gives the full variable domain: DAGVTQSPTHLIKTRGQQVTLRCSPISGHKSVSWYQQVLGQGPQFIFQYYEKEERGRGNFPDRFSARQFPNYSSELNVNALLLGDSALYLCASSLSGRVNTGELFFGEGSRLTVL.

This rearrangement joins TRBV7-9 to TRBJ1-4, with 10 positions matching TRBD1. The CDR3 length is 19 residues. J was trimmed by 0 bases and V by 5 bases; bases with no gene match: 12. Germline CDR1 reads SEHNR; CDR2 reads FQNEAQ (reference sequence). CDR3 DNA sequence: TGTGCCAGCAGCCCGCCCTGGGGGACAGGGGAAGCAACTAATGAAAAACTGTTTTTT. Amino acids: CASSPPWGTGEATNEKLFF. Based on the CDR3 plus reference TRBV7-9 and TRBJ1-4, the full variable domain is DTGVSQNPRHKITKRGQNVTFRCDPISEHNRLYWYRQTLGQGPEFLTYFQNEAQLEKSRLLSDRFSAERPKGSFSTLEIQRTEQGDSAMYLCASSPPWGTGEATNEKLFFGSGTQLSVL.

The chain uses TRBV7-2 and TRBJ2-7; the D gene is possibly TRBD2 (6 bases). Looked up from germline, CDR1 is SGHTA and CDR2 is FQGNSA. Trimming stripped 6 bases from V and 5 bases from J, with 11 bases between. The CDR3 runs 12 residues. The CDR3 DNA is TGTGCCAGCAGTCGGGACTTCGACGAGCAGTACTTC. Translating gives CASSRDFDEQYF.

This chain joins TRBV11-1 and TRBJ2-7, with D perhaps TRBD2 (6 bases). Germline CDR1 and CDR2: SGHAT and FQDESV (reference sequence). The CDR3 loop spans 14 amino acids. The V and J ends lost 1 base and 5 bases respectively, with 12 bases between them. In nucleotides, the CDR3 is TGTGCCAGCAGCTTAGTCGGAGGGTTCAACGAGCAGTACTTC. This sequence encodes CASSLVGGFNEQYF.

This clone was detected only once. The V call is TRBV7-9, the J call TRBJ1-2, with D perhaps TRBD1 (5 bases). V lost 5 bases and J lost 4, with 20 bases in between. Germline V gene sequence: CDR1 SEHNR, CDR2 FQNEAQ (reference sequence). There are 16 residues in the CDR3. The CDR3 loop is CASSDQGDGLLYGYTF. CDR3 nucleotides: TGTGCCAGCAGCGACCAAGGGGACGGCCTCCTCTATGGCTACACCTTC.

This clone was detected once. The chain is built from TRBV4-2 and TRBJ2-2, with TRBD1 identical over 7 bases. This CDR3 is built from 17 residues. Germline CDR1 reads LGHNA; CDR2 reads YNFKEQ. Losses at the gene ends were 0 bases for V and 0 bases for J; bases not matched to a gene: 4. For the CDR3, the DNA is TGTGCCAGCAGCCAAGATCCCGGGACAGCGAACACCGGGGAGCTGTTTTTT. This encodes CASSQDPGTANTGELFF.

The V gene is TRBV9, the J gene TRBJ2-2; maybe TRBD1 (5 bases). Deletions cut 0 bases from V and 8 bases from J, with 17 bases between. This CDR3 is built from 16 residues. Per the germline V gene, CDR1 is SGDLS and CDR2 is YYNGEE. This chain's CDR3 is CASSVEAASNRGELFF. The CDR3 bases are TGTGCCAGCAGCGTAGAAGCAGCCTCGAACAGGGGGGAGCTGTTTTTT. The full variable domain, its missing parts supplied by reference TRBV9 and TRBJ2-2, is DSGVTQTPKHLITATGQRVTLRCSPRSGDLSVYWYQQSLDQGLQFLIQYYNGEERAKGNILERFSAQQFPDLHSELNLSSLELGDSALYFCASSVEAASNRGELFFGEGSRLTVL.

The V and J genes are TRBV6-5 and TRBJ2-7, with D hard to call. Germline assignment: CDR1 MNHEY and CDR2 SVGAGI. Between the trimmed V and J ends, which lost 5 bases and 3 bases, there was a span of 11 bases. The CDR3 loop spans 13 amino acids. DNA of the CDR3: TGTGCCAGCAGTCAATACGCTAACTACGAGCAGTACTTC. This translates into CASSQYANYEQYF.

The V and J genes are TRBV5-1 and TRBJ1-2; no clear D. Germline CDR1 and CDR2: SGHRS and YFSETQ. The CDR3 consists of 11 residues. V lost 0 bases to trimming and J lost 8 bases, with 5 bases between them. The CDR3 region is CASSLDQGYTF. Here the CDR3 DNA reads TGCGCCAGCAGCTTGGATCAAGGCTACACCTTC.

The chain employs TRBV27 and TRBJ2-3; a possible D gene is TRBD2 (6 bases). The V gene's germline CDR1 is MNHEY and CDR2 SMNVEV (reference sequence). V was trimmed by 2 bases and J by 6 bases, leaving 15 bases between them. This CDR3 is 15 amino acids long. CDR3 nucleotide sequence: TGTGCCAGCAGTTTACTCCGGGACTTGGTCGATACGCAGTATTTT. Protein: CASSLLRDLVDTQYF.

The chain combines TRBV7-8 with TRBJ2-7; a weak D match, TRBD2 (6 bases). Per the germline V gene, CDR1 is SGHVS and CDR2 is FQNEAQ. V was cut by 0 bases and J by 3 bases, with 12 bases left in between. CDR3 length: 15 residues. In DNA, the CDR3 is TGTGCCAGCAGCTTAGCCGTAGGGACTCTCTACGAGCAGTACTTC. Amino acids: CASSLAVGTLYEQYF.

The rearrangement uses TRBV19 and TRBJ2-7; possibly TRBD1 or TRBD2 for D (7 bases each). This CDR3 has 15 residues. Trimming removed 3 bases from V and 6 bases from J, with 18 bases in between. Germline assignment: CDR1 LNHDA and CDR2 SQIVND (reference sequence). CDR3 sequence (DNA): TGTGCCAGTAGTATGTCAGGGGGAGGGGAATCCGAGCAGTACTTC. It encodes CASSMSGGGESEQYF.

This clone was detected only once. The CDR3 region has the DNA TGCGCCAGCAGCCCCCTACGGGACAGGGGCTACGAGCAGTACTTC. This gives the protein CASSPLRDRGYEQYF. The genes are TRBV4-3 and TRBJ2-7, with TRBD1 matching over 10 bases. This CDR3 has 15 residues. Germline loops: CDR1 LGHNA, CDR2 YSLEER. The trim removed 4 bases at V and 3 bases at J, leaving 6 bases unmatched.

The chain is built from TRBV2 and TRBJ1-4; 11 bases fit TRBD1. CDR1 is SNHLY, CDR2 FYNNEI, per germline. This CDR3 comprises 16 residues. V dropped 4 bases and J dropped 1; count of bases not matched to a gene: 2. The CDR3 loop is CASSGTGGETNEKLFF. The CDR3 DNA is TGTGCCAGCAGTGGGACAGGGGGCGAAACTAATGAAAAACTGTTTTTT.

Details on this clone: The junction does not match germline at one end; this may be a read error. The rearrangement uses TRBV27 and TRBJ2-1; 7 bases match TRBD2. The germline V gene has CDR1 MNHEY and CDR2 SMNVEV (reference sequence). CDR3 size: 15 residues. The DNA for the CDR3 is TGTGCCAGCAGTTTACTACCAGCGGGACGAGGAAATGATGTCTTC. Residues: CASSLLPAGRGNDVF.

The chain recombines TRBV6-5 with TRBJ2-7; 10 nucleotides match TRBD2. This CDR3 is 15 amino acids long. Germline trimming cut 4 bases from V and 6 bases from J; bases unmatched to any gene: 9. Germline V gene data show CDR1 as MNHEY and CDR2 as SVGAGI. The CDR3 DNA reads as TGTGCCAGCAGTTTGTCTAGCGGGAGAGTCTCCGAGCAGTACTTC. Residues: CASSLSSGRVSEQYF.

This chain uses TRBV28 with TRBJ1-5, with TRBD1 as a possible D gene (6 bases). Deletions cut 5 bases from V and 7 bases from J, with 24 bases between. CDR1 and CDR2 from the germline V gene are MDHEN and SYDVKM. CDR3 length equals 17 residues. CDR3 DNA sequence: TGTGCCAGCAGTCCTATGCAAGGACAGCGCAGCTACCAGCCCCAGCATTTT. It yields the protein CASSPMQGQRSYQPQHF.